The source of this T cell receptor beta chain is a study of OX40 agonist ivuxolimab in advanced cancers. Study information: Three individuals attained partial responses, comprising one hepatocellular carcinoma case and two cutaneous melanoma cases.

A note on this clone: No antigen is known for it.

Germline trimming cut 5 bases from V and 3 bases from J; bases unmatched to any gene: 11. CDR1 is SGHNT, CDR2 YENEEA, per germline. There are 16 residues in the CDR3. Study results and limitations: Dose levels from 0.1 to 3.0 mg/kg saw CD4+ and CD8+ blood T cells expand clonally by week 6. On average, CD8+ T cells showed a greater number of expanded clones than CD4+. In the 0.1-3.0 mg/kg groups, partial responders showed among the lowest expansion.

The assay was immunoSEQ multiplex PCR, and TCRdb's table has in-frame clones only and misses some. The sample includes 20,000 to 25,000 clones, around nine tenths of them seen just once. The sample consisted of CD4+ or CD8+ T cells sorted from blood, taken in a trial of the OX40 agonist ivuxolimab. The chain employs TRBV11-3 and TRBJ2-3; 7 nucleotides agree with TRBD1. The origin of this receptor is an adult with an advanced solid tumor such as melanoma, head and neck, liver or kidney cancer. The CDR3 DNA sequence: TGTGCCAGCAGCCATAGGACAGGTCTAAATACAGATACGCAGTATTTT. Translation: CASSHRTGLNTDTQYF.